The sequence of this TCR beta chain was determined in a study of blood T cell repertoires in COVID-19 (dated by TCRdb to 2020 to 2021). General notes on the study: Samples covering the acute and convalescent phases of COVID-19 were provided by collaborators in the United States, Italy and Spain. The sample metadata nearly always contained a de-identified subject ID, COVID-19 status, age in years and sex. The material from the prospective study consisted of cDNA or gDNA derived from T cells, B-cell-depleted T cells, or PBMCs. Samples came from the ongoing ImmuneRACE study (first 160 participants) plus 1,254 subjects from 6 global collaborators. The dataset comprised deeply sampled blood TCRbeta repertoires from subjects exposed to, actively infected with, or recovered from COVID-19. The repertoires were made available in a free public database intended to serve as a resource for research on the immune response to SARS-CoV-2. Where available, HLA class I and class II types were obtained from metadata supplied by the sample provider rather than from assay-based typing.

The germline V gene encodes CDR1 SGHDT and CDR2 YYEEEE. At the junction V is shortened by 3 bases and J by 1 base, with 12 bases in between. Including the terminal cysteine and phenylalanine, the CDR3 comprises 15 residues. This entry keeps only the CDR3 DNA: 45 bases, framed from base 1. Paper-wide results and their limitations: Clinical and demographic metadata were provided uncurated, with the amount varying by source and participant.

Enrolling through a virtual design, the prospective study's participants ranged in age from roughly 18 to 89 years and lived across 24 United States geographic areas. In the prospective study, participants were assigned to cohorts based on the clinical history participants reported in a screening survey and a study questionnaire. For ImmuneRACE Cohort 3, a participant was defined as recovered based on two consecutive negative NP/OP PCR tests, clearance by a healthcare professional, or resolution of symptoms. In the prospective study, mobile phlebotomists collected whole blood, serum and a nasopharyngeal or oropharyngeal swab from each participant. Additional blood draws and questionnaires over an approximately two-month period could optionally be provided by prospective study participants. Prospective study blood samples were shipped either frozen or at room temperature before DNA extraction. This clone has only one observation. Its antigen target is currently unknown. No base-level quality is on record; no much larger clone is a single base apart.

The immunoSEQ Assay, a bias-controlled multiplex PCR, was used to amplify TCRbeta CDR3 regions from genomic DNA. Per the authors' processing: The number of nucleated cells in each sample was estimated by amplification of reference gene primers within the assay. To quantify the absolute abundance of each unique TCRbeta CDR3 rearrangement, sequence reads were collapsed and filtered. For each sample, productive Simpson clonality was calculated as the square root of Simpson's diversity index across productive rearrangements. TCRdb re-hosts the immuneACCESS table, in-frame sequences only. Its copies lack some clones; in the studies checked, an unresolved V gene accounts for under half of them, and the cause for the rest is not known. Clone size and V and J calls were adopted from that table, with D and trimming inferred from the DNA. The sample includes fewer than 300,000 clones, with approximately 85% observed a single time. 3.5% to 5.5% of the sample rests with the top ten.

The chain is encoded by TRBV5-6 joined to TRBJ2-3; the D gene cannot be resolved reliably. The source material was PBMCs or T cells enriched from blood (not recorded which). This receptor was identified in a woman in her 30s who had recovered from COVID-19. The CDR3: CASSYHDGGTDTQYF. The nucleotide sequence reads as follows: TGTGCCAGCAGCTATCATGACGGAGGCACAGATACGCAGTATTTT.